The rows below give T cell receptor beta chains drawn from one sample of a study of molecular identifiers for immune sequencing clone quantification. TCRdb reprocessed the PCR reads with MiXCR, giving one entry per CDR3 protein. The repertoire consists of approximately 590,000 distinct CDR3 sequences, with roughly 27% occurring once and the leading ten covering roughly 0.83%. Specimen: naive CD8+ T cells from blood, with Jurkat cell RNA spiked in. These receptors were collected from a human donor in good health. Some libraries in this study had Jurkat cell RNA spiked in. Both conserved end residues are part of each CDR3. Each record gives: V gene, J gene, D gene, clone size, CDR3 DNA, CDR3 protein. A D gene is named only where the DNA matches it firmly. Some rows have no size entry. The others give once, few or many, or a class for an expanded clone.

TRBV27	TRBJ2-7	NA	NA	TGTGCCAGCAGTCCCGGGAACCCGTCTTACGAGCAGTACTTC	CASSPGNPSYEQYF
TRBV10-3	TRBJ2-1	TRBD1	few	TGTGCCATCAGTGAGCCCTGGACAGGGAGTCCCGGTGACCTCCGATACAATGAGCAGTTCTTC	CAISEPWTGSPGDLRYNEQFF
TRBV4-3	TRBJ1-1	NA	many	TGCGCCAGCAGCCAAGACACAGCCATGAACACTGAAGCTTTCTTT	CASSQDTAMNTEAFF
TRBV19	TRBJ2-7	TRBD2	few	TGTGCCAGTAGTAACATCGGGGCGGCGGGAGTGGCCTACGAGCAGTACTTC	CASSNIGAAGVAYEQYF
TRBV30	TRBJ1-6	TRBD1	few	TGTGCCTGGAGGTGGAGGGACAGAAATATAATAATGGATTCACCCCTCCACTTT	CAWRWRDRNIIMDSPLHF
TRBV11-2	TRBJ2-5	TRBD1	NA	TGTGCCAGCAGCTTTACCGGGACAGGTAATCAGGAGACCCAGTACTTC	CASSFTGTGNQETQYF
TRBV4-3	TRBJ2-3	TRBD2	many	TGCGCCAGCAGCCAAGATAAGCGGGGACTTAGCACAGATACGCAGTATTTT	CASSQDKRGLSTDTQYF
TRBV7-9	TRBJ2-5	TRBD2	many	TGTGCCAGCATCCTCGGACTAGCGGGAGGCACGTACCAAGAGACCCAGTACTTC	CASILGLAGGTYQETQYF
TRBV7-9	TRBJ2-2	NA	NA	TGTGCCAGCAGCTCAGATCCCGGGGAGCTGTCTTTT	CASSSDPGELSF
TRBV11-2	TRBJ2-7	NA	NA	TGTGCCAGCAGCTTAGACCCCGCGGAGTCCTACGAGCAGTACTTC	CASSLDPAESYEQYF
TRBV5-6	TRBJ2-5	TRBD1	many	TGTGCCAGCAGCCCGGGACAGAATCAAGAGACCCAGTACTTC	CASSPGQNQETQYF
TRBV7-9	TRBJ1-6	NA	many	TGTGCCAGCAGCTTACGAACAGATTATAATTCACCCCTCCACTTT	CASSLRTDYNSPLHF
TRBV4-1	TRBJ2-2	NA	few	TGCGCCAGCAGCCAATTTGGGACTTCGAACACCGGGGAGCTGTTTTTT	CASSQFGTSNTGELFF
TRBV10-1	TRBJ2-2	NA	NA	TGCGCCAGCAGTGAGTCGTACGCAACCCGGGGCACCGGGGAGCTGTTTTTT	CASSESYATRGTGELFF
TRBV25-1	TRBJ2-5	NA	many	TGTGCCAGCAGTGAATCCGGGACGCTATCGAAGACCCAGTACTTC	CASSESGTLSKTQYF
TRBV27	TRBJ2-7	TRBD2	few	TGTGCCAGCAGTTTATATTTTCCTAGCGGGACATCCTATTACGAGCAGTACTTC	CASSLYFPSGTSYYEQYF
TRBV20-1	TRBJ2-3	TRBD2	many	TGCAGTGCTATCGAGCGGGAGGGCCTGGTAGATACGCAGTATTTT	CSAIEREGLVDTQYF
TRBV7-2	TRBJ2-3	TRBD1	many	TGTGCCAGCAGCTCGACAGGGGGTAGCACAGATACGCAGTATTTT	CASSSTGGSTDTQYF
TRBV6-6	TRBJ1-2	NA	NA	TGTGCCAGCAGTTTTGACTATGGCTGCACCTTC	CASSFDYGCTF
TRBV2	TRBJ1-6	NA	few	TGTGCCAGCAGTGACCACGCCGATCGGAGGAATTCACCCCTCCACTTT	CASSDHADRRNSPLHF
TRBV5-6	TRBJ1-1	TRBD1	many	TGTGCCAGCAGCTTGGAATGGACAGGGTTGGGTACTGAAGCTTTCTTT	CASSLEWTGLGTEAFF
TRBV7-9	TRBJ1-6	NA	few	TGTGCCAGCAGCCCCCTTAGTGATCCCTATAATTCACCCCTCCACTTT	CASSPLSDPYNSPLHF
TRBV7-9	TRBJ2-4	TRBD2	NA	TGTGCCAGCAGCCTGGGGGGGAGAGGGGCCAAAAACATTCAGTACTTC	CASSLGGRGAKNIQYF
TRBV12-3/TRBV12-4	TRBJ1-4	TRBD1	NA	TGTGCCAGCAGTTCGACAGGGGGGTTAAACGAAAAACTGTTTTTT	CASSSTGGLNEKLFF
TRBV20-1	TRBJ1-5	NA	many	TGCAGTGCTAGAGACCCCGTGGGGGGCAATCAGCCCCAGCATTTT	CSARDPVGGNQPQHF
TRBV28	TRBJ2-3	TRBD1	many	TGTGCCACCCTTCGAACACAGGGGAGCACAGATACGCAGTATTTT	CATLRTQGSTDTQYF
TRBV5-6	TRBJ2-2	NA	NA	TGTGCCAGCAGCTTGAAAATCGGGAAGGGGACCGGGGAGCTGTTTTTT	CASSLKIGKGTGELFF
TRBV30	TRBJ2-7	TRBD1	NA	TGTGCCTGGTGTTGGACAGGGGGCTTTCGTGGCTACGAGCAGTACTTC	CAWCWTGGFRGYEQYF
TRBV4-3	TRBJ2-2	TRBD2	NA	TGCGCCAGCAGCCAGGATACTAGCGCCGGGGAGCTGTTTTTT	CASSQDTSAGELFF
TRBV2	TRBJ2-1	NA	few	TGTGCCAGCAGTGAGGGAGGGGGCCCGCGAAGTAATGAGCAGTTCTTC	CASSEGGGPRSNEQFF
TRBV19	TRBJ2-2	NA	NA	TGTGCCAGTAGACCATACCCAGGGTGGCCCGGGGAGCTGTTTTTT	CASRPYPGWPGELFF
TRBV15	TRBJ2-1	TRBD1	many	TGTGCCACCAGCAGAGGGACAGGGGAAGGGTACAATGAGCAGTTCTTC	CATSRGTGEGYNEQFF
TRBV6-2/TRBV6-3	TRBJ1-1	NA	NA	TGTGCCAGCAAAATAAACTGGGGGAACACTGAAGCTCTCTTT	CASKINWGNTEALF
TRBV12-3/TRBV12-4	TRBJ1-5	NA	many	TGTGCCAGCAGTTTTTACCGCAATCAGCCCCAGCATTTT	CASSFYRNQPQHF
TRBV2	TRBJ1-1	NA	NA	TGTCCCACAGCGGGGCCATGGAACACTGAAGCTTTCTTT	CPTAGPWNTEAFF
TRBV27	TRBJ2-7	NA	once	TGTGCCAGCAGTTATAAAGGCGGGTACGAGCAGTACTTC	CASSYKGGYEQYF
TRBV12-3/TRBV12-4	TRBJ1-4	NA	many	TGTGCCAGCAGTTCGGGGGTCGATGAAAAACTGTTTTTT	CASSSGVDEKLFF
TRBV5-1	TRBJ2-6	NA	NA	TGCGCCAGCAGCTTACCGACAGGAGTGAACTCTGGGGCCACCGGCCTGACTTTC	CASSLPTGVNSGATGLTF
TRBV12-3/TRBV12-4	TRBJ2-5	NA	many	TGTGCCAGCAGCCCCACGGGAGAGACCCAGTACTTC	CASSPTGETQYF
TRBV6-1	TRBJ2-1	TRBD2	few	TGTGCCAGCAAATTTTTTTCGGGGCTAGCGGGGGATCAATCCTACAATGAGCAGTTCTTC	CASKFFSGLAGDQSYNEQFF
TRBV6-5	TRBJ2-1	NA	few	TGTGCCAGCAGTTACCGATTTTCCTCCTACAATGAGCAGTTCTTC	CASSYRFSSYNEQFF
TRBV19	TRBJ1-2	NA	NA	TGTGCCGGTAGTATAGACGGACTGACAGCTAACTATGGCTACACCTTC	CAGSIDGLTANYGYTF
TRBV29-1	TRBJ2-7	NA	NA	TGCAGCGTGCAAGACCCCGGGACAACCTTATACGAGCAGTACTTC	CSVQDPGTTLYEQYF
TRBV9	TRBJ2-7	NA	many	TGTGCCAGCAGCGTGGGTGACAGCTCCTACGAGCAGTACTTC	CASSVGDSSYEQYF
TRBV4-1	TRBJ1-1	NA	many	TGCGCCAGCAGCCAAGATTTACAGGGTAGAACTGAAGCTTTCTTT	CASSQDLQGRTEAFF
TRBV15	TRBJ2-2	NA	NA	TGTGCCACCGGAAGTCCGGGACGAAACACCGGGGAGCTGTTTTTT	CATGSPGRNTGELFF
TRBV13	TRBJ1-1	NA	few	TGTGCCAGCACTGCCTGGGACACTGAAGCTTTCTTT	CASTAWDTEAFF
TRBV29-1	TRBJ2-1	TRBD2	NA	TGCAGCGTTGAAGTTACGACTAGCGGGGCCAATGAGCAGTTCTTC	CSVEVTTSGANEQFF
TRBV6-1	TRBJ1-1	NA	many	TGTGCCAGCAGTGAAGCGCAGGGATTGAACACTGAAGCTTTCTTT	CASSEAQGLNTEAFF
TRBV12-3/TRBV12-4	TRBJ2-3	NA	NA	TGTCCCAGCAGTATGTGGCGATCAGATACGCAGTATTTT	CPSSMWRSDTQYF
TRBV20-1	TRBJ1-5	NA	NA	TGCAGTGCTAGGGATTATTTGCTCAGCAGCAATCAGCCCCAGCATTTT	CSARDYLLSSNQPQHF
TRBV9	TRBJ2-7	NA	few	TGTGCCAGCAGCCCGAGAGGGGCCGGGGAGGAGCAGTACTTC	CASSPRGAGEEQYF